Only a few counts were recorded for the clone carrying this T cell receptor (beta chain). Its antigen is not identified. MiXCR, run by TCRdb on the 5' RACE reads, gives a single entry per CDR3 protein. The sample has about 180,000 distinct CDR3 sequences, roughly 16% seen once. This specimen belongs to a study of T-cell memory formation after mild COVID-19. As for the study in general: Clusters were largely donor specific.

V lost 1 base to trimming and J lost 4 bases, with 12 bases between them. Germline V gene sequence: CDR1 LGHDT, CDR2 YNNKEL (reference sequence). The CDR3 runs to 15 residues. Study-level findings and limits: CD8+ contracting clones occupied EMRA, while CD4+ ones occupied mainly CM and EM. Clones that contracted from day 15 to 85 had balanced CD4/CD8; later expanders were CD4+ biased.

V usage is TRBV3-1 and J usage is TRBJ2-3, with D possibly being TRBD1 or TRBD2 (5 bases each). This TCR was sampled from an adult woman who had mild COVID-19 (a few samples of this study predate the infection). Cell type and time point are not known. The specimen sequenced was PBMCs or a T cell subset sorted from them (not recorded which). The CDR3 sequence: CASSQGQKGADTQYF. The DNA of the CDR3 is TGTGCCAGCAGCCAAGGACAGAAGGGAGCAGATACGCAGTATTTT.